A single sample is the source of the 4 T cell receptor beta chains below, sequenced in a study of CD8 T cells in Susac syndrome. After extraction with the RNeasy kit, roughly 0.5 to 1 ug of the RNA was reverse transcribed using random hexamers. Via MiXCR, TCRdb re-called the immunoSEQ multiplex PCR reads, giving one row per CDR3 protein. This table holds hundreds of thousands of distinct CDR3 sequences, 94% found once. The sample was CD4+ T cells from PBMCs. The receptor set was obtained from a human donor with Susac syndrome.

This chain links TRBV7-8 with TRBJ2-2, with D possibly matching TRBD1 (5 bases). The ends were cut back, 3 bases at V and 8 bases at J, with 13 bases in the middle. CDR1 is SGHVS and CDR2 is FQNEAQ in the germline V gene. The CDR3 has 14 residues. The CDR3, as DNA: TGTGCCAGCAGCTTGGACACGCTTACGGGGGAGCTGTTTTTT. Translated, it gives CASSLDTLTGELFF. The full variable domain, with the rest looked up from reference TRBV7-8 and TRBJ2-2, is GAGVSQSPRYKVAKRGQDVALRCDPISGHVSLFWYQQALGQGPEFLTYFQNEAQLDKSGLPSDRFFAERPEGSVSTLKIQRTQQEDSAVYLCASSLDTLTGELFFGEGSRLTVL.

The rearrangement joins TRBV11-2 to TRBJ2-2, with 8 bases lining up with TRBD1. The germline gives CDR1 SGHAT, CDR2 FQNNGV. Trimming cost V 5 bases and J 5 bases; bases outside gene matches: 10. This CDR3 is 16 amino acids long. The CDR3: CASSPRRGQVTGELFF. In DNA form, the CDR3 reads TGTGCCAGCAGCCCCCGGCGGGGACAGGTGACCGGGGAGCTGTTTTTT.

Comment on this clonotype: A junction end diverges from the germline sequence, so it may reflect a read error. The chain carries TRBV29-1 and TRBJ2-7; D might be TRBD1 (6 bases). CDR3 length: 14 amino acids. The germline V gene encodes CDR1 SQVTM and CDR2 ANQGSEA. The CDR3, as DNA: TGCAGCGTTCAAGACAGGACTGGCTCCTACGAGCAGTACTTC. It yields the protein CSVQDRTGSYEQYF.

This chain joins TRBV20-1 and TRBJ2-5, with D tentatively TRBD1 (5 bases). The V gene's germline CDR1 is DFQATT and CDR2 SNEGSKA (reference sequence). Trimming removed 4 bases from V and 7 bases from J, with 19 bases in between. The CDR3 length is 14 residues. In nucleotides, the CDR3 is TGCAGTGCTACCATTACAGTTTACCAGGGGACCCAGTACTTC. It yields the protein CSATITVYQGTQYF.